This is a list of T cell receptor beta chains from one sample in a study of blood T cell repertoires in COVID-19. Clones were sequenced by immunoSEQ multiplex PCR, and TCRdb holds only the in-frame ones, with some missing. The table lists 110,000 or so clones, roughly 84% of them singletons. The sequencing input was peripheral blood. These receptors all stem from a woman aged 70-85 years who had recovered from COVID-19. Each CDR3 is given with its conserved first and last residue. D genes are given only for firm matches. Rows may omit the clone size; those that give it use once, few, many or a size class.

j_call,v_call,clone_size,d_call,cdr3_nt,cdr3_aa
TRBJ2-3,TRBV5-1,once,-,TGCGCCAGCAGCTACCTAACGGGTATATTCACAGATACGCAGTATTTT,CASSYLTGIFTDTQYF
TRBJ2-5,TRBV21-1,-,-,TGTGCCAACAAGGGACAGGTCCAAGAGACCCAGTACTTC,CANKGQVQETQYF
TRBJ1-5,TRBV9,-,-,TGTGCCAGCAGCGGACATACCGATCAGCCCCAGCATTTT,CASSGHTDQPQHF
TRBJ1-2,TRBV18,once,-,TGTGCCAGCCAGGAGGGGAACACTAACTATGGCTACACCTTC,CASQEGNTNYGYTF
TRBJ1-5,TRBV19,-,-,TGTGCCAGTGGAAGGTCGGGGGACCAGCCCCAGCATTTT,CASGRSGDQPQHF
TRBJ1-2,TRBV30,-,-,TGTGCCTGGAGTGTACTATATCCCGAGGGCCACTATGGCTACACCTTC,CAWSVLYPEGHYGYTF
TRBJ2-5,TRBV5-4,-,-,TGTGCCAGCAGCTTGTCCGGTAAAAGGGAGGAGACCCAGTACTTC,CASSLSGKREETQYF
TRBJ2-1,TRBV2,-,-,TGTGCCAGCAGTGAGAGGTCCTCGACTCCCTTTACTTACAATGAGCAGTTCTTC,CASSERSSTPFTYNEQFF
TRBJ2-5,TRBV18,-,TRBD1,TGTGCCAGCTCACCCGGGACAGGGCCCACGGAGACCCAGTACTTC,CASSPGTGPTETQYF
TRBJ1-5,TRBV6-2/TRBV6-3,-,-,TGTGCCAGCAGTTACACACATCAGCCCCAGCATTTT,CASSYTHQPQHF
TRBJ2-5,TRBV19,-,-,TGTGCCAGTAGTAGCCTTGGAGGACGAGAGACCCAGTACTTC,CASSSLGGRETQYF
TRBJ2-1,TRBV27,-,-,TGTGCCAGCAGTTTAGAGCTAACAGGGTTGGGGTCCTACAATGAGCAGTTCTTC,CASSLELTGLGSYNEQFF
TRBJ2-1,TRBV11-2,few,-,TGTGCCAGCAGCTTCATAGTGACACCTTACAATGAGCAGTTCTTC,CASSFIVTPYNEQFF
TRBJ2-7,TRBV5-1,few,TRBD2,TGCGCCAGCAGCTTGGACGCGGGGGGCCCCCAATACGAGCAGTACTTC,CASSLDAGGPQYEQYF
TRBJ1-2,TRBV7-2,many,-,TGTGCCAGCAGCTTATGGGGGGGCCATGGCTACACCTTC,CASSLWGGHGYTF
TRBJ1-3,TRBV4-3,-,-,TGCGCCAGCAGCCAAGATATCCGCAATCCACACTCTGGAAACACCATATATTTT,CASSQDIRNPHSGNTIYF
TRBJ1-3,TRBV28,-,-,TGTGCCAGCAGGTATGGGGGCGCTACTGGAAACACCATATATTTT,CASRYGGATGNTIYF
TRBJ1-1,TRBV12-5,-,-,TGTGCTAGTGGTTTCCCGACAGGTCTGGCTTTCTTT,CASGFPTGLAFF
TRBJ2-7,TRBV24-1,-,TRBD1,TGTGCCACCAGTGAGTCGGGACAGGGTAACGAGCAGTACTTC,CATSESGQGNEQYF
TRBJ2-5,TRBV5-6,-,TRBD2,TGTGCCAGCAGCTTGCTAGCGGGAGGGCCCTCCCAAGAGACCCAGTACTTC,CASSLLAGGPSQETQYF
TRBJ2-1,TRBV4-2,-,TRBD2,TGTGCCAGCAGCCAAGAATTAGCGGGAGGGTACTCCTCCTACAATGAGCAGTTCTTC,CASSQELAGGYSSYNEQFF
TRBJ1-5,TRBV27,-,TRBD1,TGTGCCAGCAGGGGGGGACAGGACAATCAGCCCCAGCATTTT,CASRGGQDNQPQHF
TRBJ2-3,TRBV19,-,-,TGTGCCAGCCGTGGGAGACGGGTAGCGACAGATACGCAGTATTTT,CASRGRRVATDTQYF
TRBJ2-1,TRBV9,-,TRBD2,TGTGCCAGCAGCGTAGAGGCTAGCGGGAGGTACAATGAGCAGTTCTTC,CASSVEASGRYNEQFF
TRBJ1-1,TRBV3-1/TRBV3-2,-,TRBD1,TGTGCCAGCAGCCAGGGACAGGGCGCTGAAGCTTTCTTT,CASSQGQGAEAFF
TRBJ1-6,TRBV7-9,-,-,TGTGCCAGCAGCTTAGATGCGGCACCTCCCCTCCACTTT,CASSLDAAPPLHF
TRBJ2-7,TRBV28,-,TRBD2,TGTGCCCTCACCACTAGCGGGGGGAACTACGAGCAGTACTTC,CALTTSGGNYEQYF